Listed below are T cell receptor beta chains from one sample, sequenced in a study of blood T cell repertoires in COVID-19. Sequenced by immunoSEQ multiplex PCR; TCRdb stores in-frame clones only, minus some. The sample lists under 250,000 clones, 80% to 85% seen once, with 4% to 5.5% in the top ten. The material sequenced was peripheral blood. The receptors were sampled from a man in his forties or fifties with active or convalescent COVID-19. Each CDR3 is given with its conserved first and last residue. The D gene is left open where the match is weak. Size values are once, few and many counts, or a class for expanded clones, and some rows have none.

D: NA
size: NA
J: TRBJ1-1
V: TRBV5-1
CDR3: CASSFTGDTEAFF
DNA: TGCGCCAGCAGCTTCACCGGGGACACTGAAGCTTTCTTT

D: NA
size: once
J: TRBJ2-2
V: TRBV19
CDR3: CASPSIGGELFF
DNA: TGTGCCAGCCCATCCATCGGCGGGGAGCTGTTTTTT

D: NA
size: NA
J: TRBJ1-2
V: TRBV11-2
CDR3: CASSLSPSIYGYTF
DNA: TGTGCCAGCAGCTTATCGCCCAGTATCTATGGCTACACCTTC

D: NA
size: NA
J: TRBJ2-5
V: TRBV20-1
CDR3: CSASFAGRETQYF
DNA: TGCAGTGCTAGTTTTGCGGGGAGAGAGACCCAGTACTTC

D: NA
size: once
J: TRBJ2-5
V: TRBV29-1
CDR3: CSVESAGVGETQYF
DNA: TGCAGCGTTGAGTCGGCAGGGGTCGGGGAGACCCAGTACTTC

D: TRBD2
size: NA
J: TRBJ2-3
V: TRBV2
CDR3: CASSVSGGAPHTQYF
DNA: TGTGCCAGCAGTGTTTCGGGGGGGGCCCCCCATACGCAGTATTTT

D: NA
size: once
J: TRBJ1-6
V: TRBV30
CDR3: CAWSVVGGRSRNSPLHF
DNA: TGTGCCTGGAGCGTCGTGGGGGGTCGATCGAGGAATTCACCCCTCCACTTT

D: TRBD1
size: NA
J: TRBJ2-4
V: TRBV5-4
CDR3: CASSPNPGQGPSPSKNIQYF
DNA: TGTGCCAGCAGCCCCAACCCGGGACAGGGGCCCTCTCCATCCAAAAACATTCAGTACTTC

D: NA
size: NA
J: TRBJ2-3
V: TRBV2
CDR3: CASSEATLASDTQYF
DNA: TGTGCCAGCAGTGAAGCGACGCTAGCGTCAGATACGCAGTATTTT

D: TRBD2
size: NA
J: TRBJ2-3
V: TRBV5-5
CDR3: CASSPRLAGGPLDTQYF
DNA: TGTGCCAGCAGCCCCCGACTAGCGGGGGGACCGTTGGATACGCAGTATTTT

D: TRBD1
size: once
J: TRBJ1-2
V: TRBV7-8
CDR3: CASSSRDRGNYGYTF
DNA: TGTGCCAGCAGCTCCCGGGACAGGGGAAACTATGGCTACACCTTC

D: TRBD1
size: NA
J: TRBJ1-4
V: TRBV5-1
CDR3: CASSARDRNEKLFF
DNA: TGCGCCAGCAGCGCCCGGGACAGGAATGAAAAACTGTTTTTT

D: NA
size: NA
J: TRBJ1-1
V: TRBV18
CDR3: CASSPTGTNTEAFF
DNA: TGTGCCAGCTCACCCACAGGGACCAACACTGAAGCTTTCTTT

D: NA
size: few
J: TRBJ1-1
V: TRBV11-1
CDR3: CASRRRRRGGEAFF
DNA: TGTGCCAGCAGGCGGCGACGGAGGGGCGGTGAAGCTTTCTTT

D: NA
size: NA
J: TRBJ2-4
V: TRBV5-6
CDR3: CASSPSRDTRGSKNIQYF
DNA: TGTGCCAGCAGTCCGTCCCGGGACACCCGAGGGAGCAAAAACATTCAGTACTTC

D: TRBD1
size: NA
J: TRBJ1-1
V: TRBV5-1
CDR3: CASSGGQGRMNTEAFF
DNA: TGCGCCAGCAGCGGCGGACAGGGGAGAATGAACACTGAAGCTTTCTTT

D: TRBD2
size: NA
J: TRBJ2-1
V: TRBV19
CDR3: CASSIRGGIYNEQFF
DNA: TGTGCCAGTAGTATACGGGGGGGGATCTACAATGAGCAGTTCTTC

D: TRBD2
size: NA
J: TRBJ2-1
V: TRBV5-4
CDR3: CASRLAGGRNNEQFF
DNA: TGTGCCAGCAGATTGGCGGGGGGGAGAAACAATGAGCAGTTCTTC

D: NA
size: NA
J: TRBJ1-1
V: TRBV6-5
CDR3: CASSLSHRVLTEAFF
DNA: TGTGCCAGCAGCCTCTCCCACAGGGTTTTAACTGAAGCTTTCTTT

D: NA
size: NA
J: TRBJ1-2
V: TRBV5-8
CDR3: CASSLVGWSANYGYTF
DNA: TGTGCCAGCAGCTTGGTCGGGTGGTCAGCTAACTATGGCTACACCTTC

D: TRBD1
size: NA
J: TRBJ1-4
V: TRBV7-7
CDR3: CASSEGTGREEKLFF
DNA: TGTGCCAGCAGCGAGGGGACAGGGAGGGAGGAAAAACTGTTTTTT

D: NA
size: NA
J: TRBJ2-3
V: TRBV9
CDR3: CASKTRGADTQYF
DNA: TGTGCCAGCAAAACCAGGGGGGCAGATACGCAGTATTTT

D: TRBD1
size: NA
J: TRBJ2-2
V: TRBV6-5
CDR3: CASSYSTGAGELFF
DNA: TGTGCCAGCAGTTACTCGACAGGGGCCGGGGAGCTGTTTTTT

D: TRBD1
size: NA
J: TRBJ2-2
V: TRBV7-9
CDR3: CATTGAANTGELFF
DNA: TGTGCCACTACAGGGGCTGCGAACACCGGGGAGCTGTTTTTT

D: NA
size: NA
J: TRBJ1-1
V: TRBV9
CDR3: CASSVGIGVNTEAFF
DNA: TGTGCCAGCAGCGTAGGAATAGGGGTGAACACTGAAGCTTTCTTT

D: TRBD1
size: NA
J: TRBJ2-5
V: TRBV7-9
CDR3: CASSSGQSQETQYF
DNA: TGTGCCAGCAGCTCGGGACAGTCACAAGAGACCCAGTACTTC

D: NA
size: once
J: TRBJ2-7
V: TRBV6-2/TRBV6-3
CDR3: CASTPRLSYEQYF
DNA: TGTGCCAGCACCCCCAGGCTCTCCTACGAGCAGTACTTC

D: TRBD1
size: few
J: TRBJ1-4
V: TRBV7-2
CDR3: CASSYSGRGNEKLFF
DNA: TGTGCCAGCAGCTATAGTGGCAGGGGGAACGAAAAACTGTTTTTT

D: TRBD2
size: NA
J: TRBJ2-4
V: TRBV9
CDR3: CASSPRLAGIQYF
DNA: TGTGCCAGCAGCCCCAGACTAGCAGGCATTCAGTACTTC

D: TRBD1
size: once
J: TRBJ1-2
V: TRBV5-1
CDR3: CASSLVTGDGYTF
DNA: TGCGCCAGCAGCTTGGTAACAGGGGATGGCTACACCTTC

D: NA
size: NA
J: TRBJ2-2
V: TRBV11-1
CDR3: CASRTSIGATGELFF
DNA: TGTGCCAGCAGAACCTCCATAGGGGCGACCGGGGAGCTGTTTTTT

D: NA
size: NA
J: TRBJ2-7
V: TRBV12-3/TRBV12-4
CDR3: CASSAMSYEQYF
DNA: TGTGCCAGCAGTGCTATGTCCTACGAGCAGTACTTC

D: TRBD2
size: once
J: TRBJ2-3
V: TRBV3-1/TRBV3-2
CDR3: CASSQPTGGGTDTQYF
DNA: TGTGCCAGCAGCCAACCGACGGGGGGGGGCACAGATACGCAGTATTTT